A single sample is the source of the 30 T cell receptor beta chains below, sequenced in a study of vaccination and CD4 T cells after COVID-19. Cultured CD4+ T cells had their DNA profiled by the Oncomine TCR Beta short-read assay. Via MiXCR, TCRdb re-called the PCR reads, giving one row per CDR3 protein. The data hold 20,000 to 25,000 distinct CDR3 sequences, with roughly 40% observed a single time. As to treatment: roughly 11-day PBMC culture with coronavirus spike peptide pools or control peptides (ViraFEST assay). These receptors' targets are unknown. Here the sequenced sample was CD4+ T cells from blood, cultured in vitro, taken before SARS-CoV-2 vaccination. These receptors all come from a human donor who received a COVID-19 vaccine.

The CDR3 DNA sequence: TGTGCCATCCAGAGGGACACCATATCCCACGAGCAGTACTTC. Translating gives CAIQRDTISHEQYF. J is TRBJ2-7 and V is TRBV10-3; weak D call: TRBD1 (6 bases). Between the trimmed V and J ends, which lost 8 bases and 5 bases, there was a span of 19 bases. The CDR3 is made up of 14 amino acids. Germline values: CDR1 ENHRY, CDR2 SYGVKD.

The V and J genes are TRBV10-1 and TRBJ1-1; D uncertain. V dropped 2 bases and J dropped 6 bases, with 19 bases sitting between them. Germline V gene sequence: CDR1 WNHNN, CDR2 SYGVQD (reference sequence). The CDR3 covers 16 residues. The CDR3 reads CASSESLYSGRAEAFF. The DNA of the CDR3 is TGCGCCAGCAGTGAGAGTTTGTACAGCGGTCGCGCTGAAGCTTTCTTT.

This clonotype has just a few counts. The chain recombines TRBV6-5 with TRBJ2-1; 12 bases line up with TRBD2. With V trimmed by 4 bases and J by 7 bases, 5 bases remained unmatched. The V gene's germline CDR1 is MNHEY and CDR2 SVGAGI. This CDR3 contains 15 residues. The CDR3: CASSSLAGGRNEQFF. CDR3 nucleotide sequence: TGTGCCAGCAGTTCGCTAGCGGGGGGGCGTAATGAGCAGTTCTTC.

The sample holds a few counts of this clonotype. CDR3 amino acids: CASSGVSYNSPLHF. CDR3 sequence (DNA): TGTGCCAGCAGTGGAGTCTCCTATAATTCACCCCTCCACTTT. V gene TRBV25-1 combines with J gene TRBJ1-6, with D unresolved. This CDR3 is 14 amino acids long. Germline loops: CDR1 MGHDK, CDR2 SYGVNS. Trimming shortened V by 4 bases and J by 0 bases, and 4 bases separated the two germline ends.

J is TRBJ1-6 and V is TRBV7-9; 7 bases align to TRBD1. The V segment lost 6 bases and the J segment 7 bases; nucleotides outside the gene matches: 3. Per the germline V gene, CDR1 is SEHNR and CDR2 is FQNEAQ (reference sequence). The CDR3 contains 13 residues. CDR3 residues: CASSLRGNSPLHF. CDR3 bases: TGTGCCAGCAGTCTCAGGGGGAATTCACCCCTCCACTTT. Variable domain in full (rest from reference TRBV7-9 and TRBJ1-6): DTGVSQNPRHKITKRGQNVTFRCDPISEHNRLYWYRQTLGQGPEFLTYFQNEAQLEKSRLLSDRFSAERPKGSFSTLEIQRTEQGDSAMYLCASSLRGNSPLHFGNGTRLTVT.

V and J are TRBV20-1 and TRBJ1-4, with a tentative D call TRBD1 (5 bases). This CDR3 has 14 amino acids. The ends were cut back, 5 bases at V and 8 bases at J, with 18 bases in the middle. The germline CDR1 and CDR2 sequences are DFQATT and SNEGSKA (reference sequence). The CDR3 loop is CSARVRGLGEKLFF. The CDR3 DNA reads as TGCAGTGCTCGGGTGAGGGGTTTGGGAGAAAAACTGTTTTTT.

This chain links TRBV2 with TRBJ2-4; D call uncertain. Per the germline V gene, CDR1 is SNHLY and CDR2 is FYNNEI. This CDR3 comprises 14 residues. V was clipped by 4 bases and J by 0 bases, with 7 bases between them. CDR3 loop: CASSGRLAKNIQYF. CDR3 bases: TGTGCCAGCAGTGGACGGCTAGCCAAAAACATTCAGTACTTC.

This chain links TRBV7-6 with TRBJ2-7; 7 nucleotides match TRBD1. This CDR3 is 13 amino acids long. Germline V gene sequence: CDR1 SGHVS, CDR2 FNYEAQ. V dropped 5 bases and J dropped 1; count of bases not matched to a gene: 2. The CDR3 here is CASSRDRSYEQYF. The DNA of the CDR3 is TGTGCCAGCAGCCGGGACAGATCCTACGAGCAGTACTTC. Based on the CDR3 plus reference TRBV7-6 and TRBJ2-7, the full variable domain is GAGVSQSPRYKVTKRGQDVALRCDPISGHVSLYWYRQALGQGPEFLTYFNYEAQQDKSGLPNDRFSAERPEGSISTLTIQRTEQRDSAMYRCASSRDRSYEQYFGPGTRLTVT.

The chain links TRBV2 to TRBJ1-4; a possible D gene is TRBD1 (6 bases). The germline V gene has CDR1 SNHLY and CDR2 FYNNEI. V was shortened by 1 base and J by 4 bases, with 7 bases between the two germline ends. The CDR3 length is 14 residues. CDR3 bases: TGTGCCAGCAGTGAAGGACAGGATAATGAAAAACTGTTTTTT. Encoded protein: CASSEGQDNEKLFF. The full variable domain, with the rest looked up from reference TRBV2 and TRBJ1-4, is EPEVTQTPSHQVTQMGQEVILRCVPISNHLYFYWYRQILGQKVEFLVSFYNNEISEKSEIFDDQFSVERPDGSNFTLKIRSTKLEDSAMYFCASSEGQDNEKLFFGSGTQLSVL.

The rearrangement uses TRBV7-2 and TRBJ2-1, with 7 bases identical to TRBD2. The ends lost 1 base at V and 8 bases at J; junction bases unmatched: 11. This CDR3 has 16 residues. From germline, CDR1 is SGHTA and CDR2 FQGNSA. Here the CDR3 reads CASSLGGRGVRDEQFF. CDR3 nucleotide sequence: TGTGCCAGCAGCTTAGGGGGTCGGGGGGTGCGCGATGAGCAGTTCTTC.

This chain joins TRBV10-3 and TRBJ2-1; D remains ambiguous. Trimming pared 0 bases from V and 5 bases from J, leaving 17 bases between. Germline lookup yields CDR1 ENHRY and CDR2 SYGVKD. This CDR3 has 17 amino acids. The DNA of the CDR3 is TGTGCCATCAGTGAGTCTCCAGTGATTAACGCCGACAATGAGCAGTTCTTC. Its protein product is CAISESPVINADNEQFF.

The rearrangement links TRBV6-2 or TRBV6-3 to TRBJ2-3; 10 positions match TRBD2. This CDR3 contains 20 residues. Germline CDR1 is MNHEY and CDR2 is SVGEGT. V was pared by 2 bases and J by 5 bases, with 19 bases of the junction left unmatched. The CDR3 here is CASSYPGFSGGTSRGDTQYF. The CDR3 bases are TGTGCCAGCAGTTACCCCGGTTTTAGCGGGGGGACAAGTAGGGGAGATACGCAGTATTTT.

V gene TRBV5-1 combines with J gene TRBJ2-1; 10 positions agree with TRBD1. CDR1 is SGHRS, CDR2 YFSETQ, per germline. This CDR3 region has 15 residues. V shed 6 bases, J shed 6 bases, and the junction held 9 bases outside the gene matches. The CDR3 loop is CASTQRQGASNEQFF. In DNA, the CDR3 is TGCGCCAGCACTCAAAGACAGGGGGCAAGCAATGAGCAGTTCTTC.

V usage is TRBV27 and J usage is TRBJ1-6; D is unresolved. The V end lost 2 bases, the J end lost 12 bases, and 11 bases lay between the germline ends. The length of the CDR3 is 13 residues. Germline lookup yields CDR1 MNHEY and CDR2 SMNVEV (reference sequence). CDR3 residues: CASSLDKRKPLHF. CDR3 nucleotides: TGTGCCAGCAGTTTAGATAAGAGGAAACCCCTCCACTTT.

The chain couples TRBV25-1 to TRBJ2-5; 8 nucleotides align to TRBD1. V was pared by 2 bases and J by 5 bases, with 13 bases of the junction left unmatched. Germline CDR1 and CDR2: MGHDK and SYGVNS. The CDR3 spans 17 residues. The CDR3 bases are TGTGCCAGCAGTGAACGCCAAGGACAGGGATATTTGGAGACCCAGTACTTC. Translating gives CASSERQGQGYLETQYF.

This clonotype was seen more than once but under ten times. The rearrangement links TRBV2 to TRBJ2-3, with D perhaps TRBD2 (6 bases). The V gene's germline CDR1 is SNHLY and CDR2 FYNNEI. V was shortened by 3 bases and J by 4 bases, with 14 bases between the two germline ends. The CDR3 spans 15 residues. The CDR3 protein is CASSDGAQRADTQYF. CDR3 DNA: TGTGCCAGCAGTGATGGGGCCCAGCGGGCAGATACGCAGTATTTT.

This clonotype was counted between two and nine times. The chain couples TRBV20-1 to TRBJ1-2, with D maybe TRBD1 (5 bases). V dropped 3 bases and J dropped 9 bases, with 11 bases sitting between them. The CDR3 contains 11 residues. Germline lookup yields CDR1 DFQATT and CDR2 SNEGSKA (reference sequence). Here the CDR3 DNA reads TGCAGTGCTAGCCAGACAGTTAGCTACACCTTC. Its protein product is CSASQTVSYTF.

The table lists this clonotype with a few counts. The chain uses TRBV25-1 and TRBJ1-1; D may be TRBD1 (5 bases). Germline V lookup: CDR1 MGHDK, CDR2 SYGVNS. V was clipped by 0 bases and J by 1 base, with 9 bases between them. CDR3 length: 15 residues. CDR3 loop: CASSEYTGRNTEAFF. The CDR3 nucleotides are TGTGCCAGCAGTGAATATACAGGCCGGAACACTGAAGCTTTCTTT.

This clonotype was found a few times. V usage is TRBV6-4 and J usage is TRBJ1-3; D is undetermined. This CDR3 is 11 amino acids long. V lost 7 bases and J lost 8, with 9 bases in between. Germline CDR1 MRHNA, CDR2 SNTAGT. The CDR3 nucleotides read TGTGCCAGCAATGGACGGCACACCATATATTTT. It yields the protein CASNGRHTIYF.

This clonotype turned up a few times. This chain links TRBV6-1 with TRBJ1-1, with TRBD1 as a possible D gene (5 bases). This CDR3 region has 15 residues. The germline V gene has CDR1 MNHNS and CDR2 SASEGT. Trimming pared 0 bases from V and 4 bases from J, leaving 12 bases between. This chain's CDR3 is CASSEALGGGTEAFF. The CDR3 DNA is TGTGCCAGCAGTGAAGCGCTTGGGGGGGGCACTGAAGCTTTCTTT.

Here the CDR3 DNA reads TGTGCCAGCAGTGCTAAATACAGGGGTGTCTATGGCTACACCTTC. The encoded protein is CASSAKYRGVYGYTF. The rearrangement links TRBV6-1 to TRBJ1-2; the match to TRBD1 covers 7 bases. Germline lookup yields CDR1 MNHNS and CDR2 SASEGT. This CDR3 comprises 15 residues. V dropped 4 bases and J dropped 4; count of bases not matched to a gene: 9.

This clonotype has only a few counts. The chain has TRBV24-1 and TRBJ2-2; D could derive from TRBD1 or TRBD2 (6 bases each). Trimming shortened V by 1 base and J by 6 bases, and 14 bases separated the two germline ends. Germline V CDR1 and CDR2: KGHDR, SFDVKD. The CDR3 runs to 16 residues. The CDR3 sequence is CATSDLIQGGSGELFF. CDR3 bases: TGTGCCACCAGTGATTTAATTCAAGGGGGGTCCGGGGAGCTGTTTTTT.

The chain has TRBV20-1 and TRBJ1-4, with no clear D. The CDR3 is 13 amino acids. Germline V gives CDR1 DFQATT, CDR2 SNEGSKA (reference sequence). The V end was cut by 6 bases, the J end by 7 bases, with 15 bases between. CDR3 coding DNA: TGCAGTGCCCCCTCCACGGACCCTGAAAAACTGTTTTTT. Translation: CSAPSTDPEKLFF.

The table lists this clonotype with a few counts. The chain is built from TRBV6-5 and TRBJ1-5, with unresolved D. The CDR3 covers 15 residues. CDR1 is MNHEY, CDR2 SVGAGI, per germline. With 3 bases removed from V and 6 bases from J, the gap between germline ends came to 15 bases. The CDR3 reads CASSYQASRGQPQHF. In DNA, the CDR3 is TGTGCCAGCAGTTATCAGGCCTCCCGGGGTCAGCCCCAGCATTTT.

CDR3 bases: TGTGCCAGCAGCTCCAGGGACAGGGATTATTATGAGCAGTTCTTC. Translated, it gives CASSSRDRDYYEQFF. The V and J genes are TRBV11-3 and TRBJ2-1, with 9 bases that match TRBD1. Per the germline V gene, CDR1 is SGHNT and CDR2 is YENEEA. This CDR3 spans 15 amino acids. The J segment lost 8 bases and the V segment lost 4 bases, leaving 9 bases of the junction unmatched.

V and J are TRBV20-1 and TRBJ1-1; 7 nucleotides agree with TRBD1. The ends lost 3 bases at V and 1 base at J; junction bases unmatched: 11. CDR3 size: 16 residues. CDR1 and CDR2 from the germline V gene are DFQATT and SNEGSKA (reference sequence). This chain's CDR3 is CSASTPGQPSNTEAFF. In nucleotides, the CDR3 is TGCAGTGCTAGTACACCGGGACAGCCCTCGAACACTGAAGCTTTCTTT.

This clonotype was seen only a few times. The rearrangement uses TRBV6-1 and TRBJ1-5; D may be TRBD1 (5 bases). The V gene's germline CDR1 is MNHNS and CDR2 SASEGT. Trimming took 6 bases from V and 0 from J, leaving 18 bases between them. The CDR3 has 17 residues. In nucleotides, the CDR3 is TGTGCCAGCAGGGAGGGATGGGGCAGGGATAGCAATCAGCCCCAGCATTTT. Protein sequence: CASREGWGRDSNQPQHF.

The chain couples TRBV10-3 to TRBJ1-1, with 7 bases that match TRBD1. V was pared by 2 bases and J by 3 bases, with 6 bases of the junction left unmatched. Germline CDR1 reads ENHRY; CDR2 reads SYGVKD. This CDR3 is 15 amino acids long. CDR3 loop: CAISEEKGADTEAFF. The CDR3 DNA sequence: TGTGCCATCAGTGAGGAAAAGGGGGCTGACACTGAAGCTTTCTTT.

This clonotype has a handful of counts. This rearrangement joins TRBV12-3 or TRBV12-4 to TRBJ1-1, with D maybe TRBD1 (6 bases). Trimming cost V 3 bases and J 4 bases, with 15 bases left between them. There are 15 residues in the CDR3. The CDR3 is CASSLGTGGATEAFF. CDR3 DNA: TGTGCCAGCAGTTTGGGGACCGGGGGGGCCACTGAAGCTTTCTTT.

Written as DNA, the CDR3 is TGTGCCAGCAGTGGATATTACAGGGATCGGACAGATACGCAGTATTTT. It translates to CASSGYYRDRTDTQYF. The chain couples TRBV27 to TRBJ2-3, with D possibly matching TRBD1 (6 bases). The germline V and J ends were trimmed by 5 bases and 3 bases, with 18 bases remaining between them. Germline CDR1 reads MNHEY; CDR2 reads SMNVEV (reference sequence). There are 16 residues in the CDR3.